A single count supports the clone carrying this T cell receptor (beta chain). Antigen: not known. Produced via immunoSEQ multiplex PCR; TCRdb's table is partial and in-frame only. The repertoire holds approximately 50,000 clones, with more than 75% as singletons. The data derive from a study of chemoradiotherapy in HPV16-positive cancers. Whole-study context: Candidate HPV-specific clones and shared TCR motifs came from two HPV16-positive patients. Broader study findings: For HPV16-positive patients, expanding HPV-responsive T cells associated with longer recurrence-free survival. During treatment, candidate HPV-specific clones and E7-related motifs expanded in tumor.

The CDR3 has 15 residues. The J segment lost 1 base and the V segment lost 2 bases, leaving 4 bases of the junction unmatched. CDR1 MNHNY and CDR2 SVGAGI come from the germline V gene (reference sequence). Over chemoradiotherapy, repertoires were sampled more than once. The material sequenced was blood, taken from a patient who underwent chemoradiotherapy. The V call is TRBV6-6, the J call TRBJ2-5, with 7 bases matching TRBD1. This clonotype was sampled from a human donor with HPV-associated anogenital cancer. The CDR3: CASSYLRDSQETQYF. The CDR3, as DNA: TGTGCCAGCAGTTACCTCCGGGACAGCCAAGAGACCCAGTACTTC.